This T cell receptor (beta chain) was recovered during a study of T cells in women clearing cervical HPV infection. Study overall: Controls were women whose single incident HPV16 infection cleared within 12 months without precancer or cancer.

CDR1 is MGHRA and CDR2 is YSYEKL in the germline V gene. The V gene lost 0 bases and the J gene lost 8 bases, with 5 bases spanning the gap. CDR3 length: 12 amino acids. Regarding this clone: Its antigen is not identified. The read halts 3 residues ahead of the CDR3 end, with the missing end drawn from the germline J gene.

Regarding the study as a whole: A classifier using richness and V gene abundances reached an AUC of over 0.75.

Method: immunoSEQ multiplex PCR; TCRdb's copy keeps in-frame clones and lacks some. The sample yields around 30,000 clones, of which the top ten take up 7.8%. The chain has TRBV4-1 and TRBJ2-1; D is ambiguous. The receptor was isolated from a woman aged 18 to 75 with a cervical HPV16 infection that either progressed to CIN3+ or cleared (not recorded which). Material: blood buffy coat. The sequenced part of the CDR3 DNA is TGCGCCAGCAGCCAAGATCTTCATGAG. Translation gives CASSQDLHE. From start to end, the CDR3 is CASSQDLHEQFF.